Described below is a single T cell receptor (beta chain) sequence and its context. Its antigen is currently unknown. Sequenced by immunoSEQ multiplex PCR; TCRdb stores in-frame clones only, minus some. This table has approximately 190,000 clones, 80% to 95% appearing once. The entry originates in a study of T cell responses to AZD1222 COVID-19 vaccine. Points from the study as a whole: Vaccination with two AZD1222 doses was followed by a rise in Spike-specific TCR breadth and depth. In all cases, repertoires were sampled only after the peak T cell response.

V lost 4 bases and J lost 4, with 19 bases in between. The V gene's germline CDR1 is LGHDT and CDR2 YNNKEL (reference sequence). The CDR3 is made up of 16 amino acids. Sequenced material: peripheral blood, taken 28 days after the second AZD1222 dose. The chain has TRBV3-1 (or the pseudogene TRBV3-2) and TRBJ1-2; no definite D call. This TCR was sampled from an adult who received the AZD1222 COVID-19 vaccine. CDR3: CASSRPGQANFYGYTF. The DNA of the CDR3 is TGTGCCAGCAGCCGTCCTGGGCAGGCGAACTTCTATGGCTACACCTTC.